This T cell receptor beta chain was found in a study of early stage breast cancer tumors. This table comes from immunoSEQ multiplex PCR, and its TCRdb copy is limited to in-frame clones, with some not included. The sample consists of fewer than 90,000 clones, under 85% of them appearing once. The CDR3 has 12 amino acids. Germline V gives CDR1 GTSNPN, CDR2 SVGIG (reference sequence). Between the trimmed V and J ends, which lost 7 bases and 6 bases, there was a span of 12 bases. Sample: blood. The receptor was isolated from a person in their sixties or seventies with breast cancer. The V call is TRBV30, the J call TRBJ2-2; tentatively, D is TRBD1 or TRBD2 (6 bases each). The CDR3 sequence is CAFSGGPGELFF. Here the CDR3 DNA reads TGTGCCTTCAGTGGGGGGCCCGGGGAGCTGTTTTTT.